Shown below are 6 T cell receptor beta chains from a single sample sequenced in a study of blood T cell repertoires in COVID-19. Clones were read by immunoSEQ multiplex PCR, and TCRdb kept only the in-frame ones, dropping some. The sample lists 35,000 to 45,000 clones; around 86% were seen once. Sequencing was performed on peripheral blood. The receptors derive from a man in his forties with active COVID-19.

A few counts support this clone. This chain joins TRBV28 and TRBJ1-5, with D possibly matching TRBD1 (5 bases). CDR1 is MDHEN and CDR2 is SYDVKM in the germline V gene. This CDR3 contains 16 residues. V was pared by 4 bases and J by 4 bases, with 17 bases between. The CDR3 DNA sequence: TGTGCCAGCAGTTCATCCTCCGGGCCAGGGAATCAGCCCCAGCATTTT. It translates to CASSSSSGPGNQPQHF.

J is TRBJ2-7 and V is TRBV18, with D possibly matching TRBD1 (6 bases). CDR1 KGHSH and CDR2 LQKENI come from the germline V gene. The CDR3 totals 15 residues. Trimming removed 3 bases from V and 3 bases from J, with 15 bases in between. CDR3 sequence: CASSPYSGDNYEQYF. In DNA form, the CDR3 reads TGTGCCAGCTCACCCTATTCCGGGGACAACTACGAGCAGTACTTC. The full variable domain, with the rest looked up from reference TRBV18 and TRBJ2-7, is NAGVMQNPRHLVRRRGQEARLRCSPMKGHSHVYWYRQLPEEGLKFMVYLQKENIIDESGMPKERFSAEFPKEGPSILRIQQVVRGDSAAYFCASSPYSGDNYEQYFGPGTRLTVT.

The chain has TRBV3-1 (or the pseudogene TRBV3-2) and TRBJ2-3; D is possibly TRBD2 (7 bases). The CDR3 consists of 17 residues. Between the trimmed V and J ends, which lost 5 bases and 4 bases, there was a span of 22 bases. Germline CDR1 LGHDT, CDR2 YNNKEL (reference sequence). The CDR3 sequence is CASSTSRGEGVADTQYF. The DNA for the CDR3 is TGTGCCAGCAGCACGTCAAGGGGGGAGGGAGTCGCAGATACGCAGTATTTT.

V is TRBV11-1 and J is TRBJ2-7; 10 bases map to TRBD2. V shed 2 bases and J 3 bases; nucleotides not matched to a gene: 7. This CDR3 comprises 16 residues. Germline-derived CDR1 and CDR2 are SGHAT and FQDESV (reference sequence). In DNA form, the CDR3 reads TGTGCCAGCAGCTTAATCTCGGGACTAGCGTTCTACGAGCAGTACTTC. It translates to CASSLISGLAFYEQYF.

The chain employs TRBV9 and TRBJ1-5; D ambiguous. CDR1 is SGDLS, CDR2 YYNGEE, per germline. This CDR3 comprises 16 residues. Trimming removed 3 bases at V and 3 bases at J, with 16 bases between. Here the CDR3 reads CASSAPTRGNNQPQHF. The CDR3 coding sequence is TGTGCCAGCAGCGCCCCGACACGGGGTAACAATCAGCCCCAGCATTTT.

This chain joins TRBV2 and TRBJ2-1; D not resolved. The germline CDR1 and CDR2 sequences are SNHLY and FYNNEI. This CDR3 region has 11 residues. The ends were cut back, 3 bases at V and 8 bases at J, with 5 bases in the middle. The CDR3 protein is CASSDEDEQFF. CDR3 in DNA: TGTGCCAGCAGTGACGAGGATGAGCAGTTCTTC.